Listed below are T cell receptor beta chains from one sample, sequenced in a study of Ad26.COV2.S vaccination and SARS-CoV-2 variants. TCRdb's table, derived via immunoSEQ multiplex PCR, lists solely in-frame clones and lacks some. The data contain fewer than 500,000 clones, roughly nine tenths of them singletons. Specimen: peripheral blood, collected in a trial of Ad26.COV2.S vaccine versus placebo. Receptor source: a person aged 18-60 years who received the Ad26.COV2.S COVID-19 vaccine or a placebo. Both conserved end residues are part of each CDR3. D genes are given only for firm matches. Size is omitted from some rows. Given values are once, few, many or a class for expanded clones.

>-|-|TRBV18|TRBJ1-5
TGTGCCAGCTCACCAAATAGGGTCAATCAGCCCCAGCATTTT
CASSPNRVNQPQHF
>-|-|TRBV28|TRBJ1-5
TGTGCCAGCTCGGCCAAGACTAATCAGCCCCAGCATTTT
CASSAKTNQPQHF
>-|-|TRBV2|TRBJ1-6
TGTGCCAGCAGTGAATTGCGGGGCGGTTCACCCCTCCACTTT
CASSELRGGSPLHF
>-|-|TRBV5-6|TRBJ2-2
TGTGCCAGCAGCTTGTGGTCAGGGGTAGGCACCGGGGAGCTGTTTTTT
CASSLWSGVGTGELFF
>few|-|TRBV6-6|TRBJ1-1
TGTGCCAGCAGATTCTCGGGTGCTACTGAAGCTTTCTTT
CASRFSGATEAFF
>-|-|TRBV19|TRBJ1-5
TGTGCCAGTAATTTTCAGGGGCGTCAGCCCCAGCATTTT
CASNFQGRQPQHF
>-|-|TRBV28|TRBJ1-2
TGTGCCAGCAGTTTTCTGGGTAACTATGGCTACACCTTC
CASSFLGNYGYTF
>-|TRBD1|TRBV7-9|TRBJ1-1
TGTGCCAGCACCTCACAGGGGGCGAGCACTGAAGCTTTCTTT
CASTSQGASTEAFF
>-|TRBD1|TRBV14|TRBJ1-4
TGTGCCAGCAGCCTCTGGTCGGGACAGGGCCTTGAAAAACTGTTTTTT
CASSLWSGQGLEKLFF
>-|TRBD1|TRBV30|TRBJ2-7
TGTGCCTGGAGTGGTCTCAGGGGGCCCTACGAGCAGTACTTC
CAWSGLRGPYEQYF
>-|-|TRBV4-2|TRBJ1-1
TGTGCCAGCAGCCAAGGTATAGGTGAAGCTTTCTTT
CASSQGIGEAFF
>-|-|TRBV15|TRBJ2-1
TGTGCCACCAGCAGAGGGGACGGGCCTCACTTCTCCTACAATGAGCAGTTCTTC
CATSRGDGPHFSYNEQFF
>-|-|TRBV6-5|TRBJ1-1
TGTGCCAGCAGGTTCGGGGCGGGCACTGAAGCTTTCTTT
CASRFGAGTEAFF
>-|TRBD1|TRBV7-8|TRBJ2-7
TGTGCCAGCAGCCCCGCCGGACAGGCTTACTCCTACGAGCAGTACTTC
CASSPAGQAYSYEQYF
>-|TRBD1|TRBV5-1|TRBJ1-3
TGCGCCAGCAGCTCGGGACAGGGGATAGGAAACACCATATATTTT
CASSSGQGIGNTIYF
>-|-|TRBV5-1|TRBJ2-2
TGCGCCAGCAGCTTACGAGGGGTAAACACCGGGGAGCTGTTTTTT
CASSLRGVNTGELFF
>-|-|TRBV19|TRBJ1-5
TGTGCCAGTAGTTTTCCTAATAGCAATCAGCCCCAGCATTTT
CASSFPNSNQPQHF
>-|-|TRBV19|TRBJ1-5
TGTGCCAGTAGTATAGGGCAGGCCCAGGAGCCCCAGCATTTT
CASSIGQAQEPQHF
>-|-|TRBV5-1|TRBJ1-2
TGCGCCAGCAGCTTGAGGGACCCTACCAACTATGGCTACACCTTC
CASSLRDPTNYGYTF
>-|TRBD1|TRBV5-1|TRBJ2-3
TGCGCCAGCAGCTTGGAGGGGACAGGGGGCGGTTTTTCAGATACGCAGTATTTT
CASSLEGTGGGFSDTQYF
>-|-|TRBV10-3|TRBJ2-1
TGTGCCATCAGTGAGCCCAGGGTTGAGCAGTTCTTC
CAISEPRVEQFF
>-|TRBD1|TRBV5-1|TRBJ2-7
TGCGCCAGCAGCTTGGGGACAGGGGGACTCCGATTCACCTACGAGCAGTACTTC
CASSLGTGGLRFTYEQYF
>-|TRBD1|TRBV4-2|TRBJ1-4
TGTGCCAGCAGCCAGATAGGGACAGGGGGTGAAAAACTGTTTTTT
CASSQIGTGGEKLFF
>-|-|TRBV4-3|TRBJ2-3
TGCGCCAGCAGCCAAGCGGTCAGCGAGGGAGATACGCAGTATTTT
CASSQAVSEGDTQYF
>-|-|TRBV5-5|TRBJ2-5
TGTGCCAGCAGCCACGCCTACAGGGAAGGGGAGACCCAGTACTTC
CASSHAYREGETQYF
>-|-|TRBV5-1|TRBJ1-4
TGCGCCAGCCGATCCGCCGGGACCTCTAATGAAAAACTGTTTTTT
CASRSAGTSNEKLFF
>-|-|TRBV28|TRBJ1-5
TGTGCCAGCAACCTGATCGGGCAGCCCCAGCATTTT
CASNLIGQPQHF
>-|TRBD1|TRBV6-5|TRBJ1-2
TGTGCCAGCAGTTCGAGGACAGGCGGCTACACCTTC
CASSSRTGGYTF
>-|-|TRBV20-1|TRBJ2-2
TGCAGTGCTACCCGAACCGGGGAGCTGTTTTTT
CSATRTGELFF
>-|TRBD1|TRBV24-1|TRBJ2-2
TGTGCCACCAGTGGAATCGCTGGATCCAGGGGGCCGATCGGGGAGCTGTTTTTT
CATSGIAGSRGPIGELFF
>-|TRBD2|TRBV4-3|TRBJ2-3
TGCGCCAGCAGCACGTCTAGCGGGGGATTCGGCACAGATACGCAGTATTTT
CASSTSSGGFGTDTQYF
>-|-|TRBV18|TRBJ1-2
TGTGCCAGCTCATTTTGGCAGAACTATGGCTACACCTTC
CASSFWQNYGYTF
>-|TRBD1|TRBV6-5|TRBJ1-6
TGTGCCAGCGGACAGGGGGCCCCCTATAATTCACCCCTCCACTTT
CASGQGAPYNSPLHF
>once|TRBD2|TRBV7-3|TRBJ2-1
TGTGCCAGCAGCTTTCTAGCGGGACGATACAATGAGCAGTTCTTC
CASSFLAGRYNEQFF
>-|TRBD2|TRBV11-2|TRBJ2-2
TGTGCCAGCAGCTTAGCCCGGACTAGCGGGAGGGCCGGGGAGCTGTTTTTT
CASSLARTSGRAGELFF
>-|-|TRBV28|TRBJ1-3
TGTGCCAGCAGTGCCTCGGGTTACGGAAACACCATATATTTT
CASSASGYGNTIYF
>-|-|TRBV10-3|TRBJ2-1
TGTGCCATCGGATGGGATGAGCAGTTCTTC
CAIGWDEQFF
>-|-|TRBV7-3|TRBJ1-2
TGTGCCAGCAGTTCGGGCCCCGAGAGGATGGATGGCTACACCTTC
CASSSGPERMDGYTF
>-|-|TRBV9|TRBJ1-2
TGTGCCAGCAGCGTAGTCACAGGGTACGGCTACACCTTC
CASSVVTGYGYTF
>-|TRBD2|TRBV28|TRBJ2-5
TGTGCCAGTCGGGGGGGACTAGCGGGAGTTCGCGAGACCCAGTACTTC
CASRGGLAGVRETQYF
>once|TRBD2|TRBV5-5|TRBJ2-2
TGTGCCAGCAGCAGCACCGGGACTAGCACCGGGGAGCTGTTTTTT
CASSSTGTSTGELFF
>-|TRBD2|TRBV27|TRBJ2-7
TGTGCCAGCAGTTCCTCGGGACTAGCGGGGGGCTTCTACGAGCAGTACTTC
CASSSSGLAGGFYEQYF
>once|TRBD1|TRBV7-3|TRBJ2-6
TGTGCCAGCAGCTCCGGACAGGGGCGGTCTGGGGCCAACGTCCTGACTTTC
CASSSGQGRSGANVLTF
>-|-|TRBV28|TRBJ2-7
TGTGCCAGCAGTTTGTCTGAGGACGAGCAGTACTTC
CASSLSEDEQYF
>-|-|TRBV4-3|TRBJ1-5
TGCGCCAGCAGCCTATCCCCCGGGGGGCGGGACAATCAGCCCCAGCATTTT
CASSLSPGGRDNQPQHF
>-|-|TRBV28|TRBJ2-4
TGTGCCAGCAGTTTATCCTGGACAGAGATAAAAAACATTCAGTACTTC
CASSLSWTEIKNIQYF
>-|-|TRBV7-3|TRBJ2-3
TGTGCCAGCAGCCCCCAACCGGCGGGAGATACGCAGTATTTT
CASSPQPAGDTQYF
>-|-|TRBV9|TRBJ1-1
TGTGCCAGCAGCGCAGCGGGGGGGGCAGCTTTCTTT
CASSAAGGAAFF
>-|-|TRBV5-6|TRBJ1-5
TGTGCCAGCAGCTTGGGGCAAAATCAGCCCCAGCATTTT
CASSLGQNQPQHF
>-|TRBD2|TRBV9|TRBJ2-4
TGTGCCAGCAGCGTAGCTACTGCCCCGGGGGGGGAACTAGCGGTAAAAAAAAACATTCAGTACTTC
CASSVATAPGGELAVKKNIQYF
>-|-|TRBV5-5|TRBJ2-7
TGTGCCAGCAGCTGGGGGTACGAGCAGTACTTC
CASSWGYEQYF
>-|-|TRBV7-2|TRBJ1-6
TGTGCCAGCAGCTTAACGAGCTCCTATAATTCACCCCTCCACTTT
CASSLTSSYNSPLHF
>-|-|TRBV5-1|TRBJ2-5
TGCGCCAGCACCAGCTTAGTCCAGTCCCAAGAGACCCAGTACTTC
CASTSLVQSQETQYF
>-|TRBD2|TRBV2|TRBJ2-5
TGTGCCAGCAGTGCCCGCGGCCAGCGGGGGAAAGAGACCCAGTACTTC
CASSARGQRGKETQYF
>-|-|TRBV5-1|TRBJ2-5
TGCGCCAGCAGTCTAGACATGGGATACGCGACCCAGTACTTC
CASSLDMGYATQYF
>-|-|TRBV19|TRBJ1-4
TGTGCCAGTAGTGCGAGGATTGCAACTAATGAAAAACTGTTTTTT
CASSARIATNEKLFF
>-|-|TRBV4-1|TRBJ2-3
TGCGCCAGCAGCCAACCGACTAGGCCAGATACGCAGTATTTT
CASSQPTRPDTQYF